Included here is one T cell receptor (beta chain) sequence, with context. The antigen is undetermined. J lost 6 bases, V lost 6 bases, and 11 bases had no gene match. In germline, CDR1 is SGHDN, CDR2 FVKESK. The CDR3 length is 14 residues. The total RNA that was extracted per sample amounted to at least 5 micrograms. Primers used in a second PCR of about 6 to 12 cycles were a sample-barcoded 5' primer and a J-beta primer mix. Each cDNA molecule received a tag from a template-switch adaptor that had 12 random nucleotides. One entry per CDR3 protein, called by TCRdb with MiXCR from the 5' RACE reads. This repertoire shows roughly 830,000 distinct CDR3 sequences, around 62% found once; its top ten account for approximately 30%. The source of the sample is a study of blood T cells in healthy people across ages. Points from the study as a whole: Any changes in expanded clonotypes were possibly confounded, as donor CMV status remained unknown. In long-lived donors, naive CD4+ cell counts and diversity exceeded those of aged donors.

The chain carries TRBV14 and TRBJ2-7, with 7 bases that match TRBD2. The TCR sequence derives from a man aged 30 to 39 in good health. Sequencing was carried out using blood. The DNA of the CDR3 is TGTGCCAGCAGTGTGGCCGGGACTACTCCCGAGCAGTACTTC. It is translated as CASSVAGTTPEQYF. Full variable domain (missing parts from reference TRBV14 and TRBJ2-7): EAGVTQFPSHSVIEKGQTVTLRCDPISGHDNLYWYRRVMGKEIKFLLHFVKESKQDESGMPNNRFLAERTGGTYSTLKVQPAELEDSGVYFCASSVAGTTPEQYFGPGTRLTVT.